This TCR beta chain was sequenced in a study of blood T cells in healthy people across ages. Whole-study findings and limits: In these data, TCR beta diversity tracked strongly with naive T cell percentage.

Trimming removed 6 bases at V and 4 bases at J, with 15 bases between. Germline values: CDR1 MNHNY, CDR2 SVGAGI (reference sequence). The CDR3 has 15 amino acids. As for this clonotype: The antigen remains undetermined.

A second roughly 6 to 11 cycle PCR used barcoded and J-beta primers. A template-switch adaptor containing 12 random nucleotides labeled each cDNA molecule. TCRdb reprocessed the 5' RACE reads via MiXCR and lists one record per CDR3 protein. Counted here are some 1,500,000 distinct CDR3 sequences, roughly two fifths occurring once; the ten biggest clones make up around 4%. The specimen sequenced was blood. The TCR sequence derives from a woman younger than 30 in good health. V is TRBV6-6 and J is TRBJ2-2; the D gene is possibly TRBD2 (7 bases). The CDR3 protein is CASRVRGEGTGELFF. The CDR3 bases are TGTGCCAGCAGAGTTAGGGGGGAGGGCACCGGGGAGCTGTTTTTT.